The clone carrying this T cell receptor (beta chain) was observed at least ten times. The data belong to a study of read filtering for tumor transcriptome and immune sequencing. From roughly 390 ng of RNA, a library with molecular barcoded alpha/delta and beta/gamma adaptors was made. MiXCR, run by TCRdb on the reads, gives a single entry per CDR3 protein. The table lists about 5,200 distinct CDR3 sequences, roughly 22% of them singletons. V was shortened by 3 bases and J by 6 bases, with 17 bases between the two germline ends. The CDR3 totals 16 residues. CDR1 MNHEY and CDR2 SMNVEV come from the germline V gene (reference sequence).

This clonotype was obtained from a donor aged 40 or over with multiple myeloma. V is TRBV27 and J is TRBJ2-2; D might be TRBD2 (6 bases). Sequenced material: a population of CD138-negative cells sorted from bone marrow. CDR3 residues: CASSFRGSGSAGELFF. The CDR3, as DNA: TGTGCCAGCAGTTTCCGGGGTAGCGGTTCGGCCGGGGAGCTGTTTTTT.